Listed below are T cell receptor beta chains from one sample, sequenced in a study of cytomegalovirus exposure and HLA in healthy donors. Generated by immunoSEQ multiplex PCR, the TCRdb table keeps only in-frame clones and is missing some. The table includes around 65,000 clones, almost 80% detected once. What was sequenced was PBMCs. The receptors here all came from a girl aged 5-17 years in good health and CMV-seropositive. The CDR3 runs from the conserved cysteine through the conserved F or W. Fields, in order: clone size, J gene, D gene, V gene, CDR3 DNA, CDR3 protein. A D gene is named only where the DNA matches it firmly. A clone size is listed for some rows: how often the clone was seen (once, few, many), or a class if it is expanded.

NA	TRBJ2-1	TRBD2	TRBV7-9	TGTGCCAGAGGGACTAGCGGGATCGATGAGCAGTTCTTC	CARGTSGIDEQFF
NA	TRBJ2-7	TRBD2	TRBV4-3	TGCGCCAGCAGCCCAGGGAGGGCTAGCGGGAATAATGAGCAGTACTTC	CASSPGRASGNNEQYF
NA	TRBJ2-1	NA	TRBV5-1	TGCGCCAGCAGCTTGACGGCGGACTCCTACAATGAGCAGTTCTTC	CASSLTADSYNEQFF
few	TRBJ1-1	TRBD1	TRBV30	TGTGCCTGGGCAAGAGGGACAGGGGGAATGGCTTTCTTT	CAWARGTGGMAFF
NA	TRBJ1-3	NA	TRBV5-8	TGTGCCAGCAGCTTGTGGGGGGGCTTCTCTGGAAACACCATATATTTT	CASSLWGGFSGNTIYF
NA	TRBJ1-1	NA	TRBV29-1	TGCAGCGTTGAAGGCCGGCTCAGGAAGAACACTGAAGCTTTCTTT	CSVEGRLRKNTEAFF
NA	TRBJ2-1	NA	TRBV4-2	TGTGCCAGCAGCCAGACCTACAGGGATTGGGTCAATGAGCAGTTCTTC	CASSQTYRDWVNEQFF
NA	TRBJ1-2	TRBD1	TRBV5-6	TGTGCCAGCAGCCTGCAGACAGGGTTCGATATCGGCTACACCTTC	CASSLQTGFDIGYTF
NA	TRBJ1-1	NA	TRBV5-8	TGTGCCAGCAGCTTGAGTTCATTCAGGGCCCAGAACACTGAAGCTTTCTTT	CASSLSSFRAQNTEAFF
NA	TRBJ1-2	NA	TRBV30	TGTGCCTGGAACCTGGGGCGAGATGGCTACACCTTC	CAWNLGRDGYTF
few	TRBJ2-3	TRBD2	TRBV4-1	TGCGCCAGCAGCCAGGAACTAGCGGGAGGCACAGATACGCAGTATTTT	CASSQELAGGTDTQYF
NA	TRBJ2-1	TRBD2	TRBV2	TGTGCCAGCAGCCGACTAGCGGGAGGGTATCACAATGAGCAGTTCTTC	CASSRLAGGYHNEQFF
NA	TRBJ1-3	NA	TRBV2	TGTGCCAGCGGAGAGGAGGGGAACACCATATATTTT	CASGEEGNTIYF
NA	TRBJ1-1	NA	TRBV7-2	TGTGCCAGCAGCTTAGACTCGGACACTGAAGCTTTCTTT	CASSLDSDTEAFF
once	TRBJ2-7	TRBD1	TRBV7-9	TGTGCCAGCAGCTTAGTGCCGGGACAGGGTCCCTACGAGCAGTACTTC	CASSLVPGQGPYEQYF
NA	TRBJ1-5	TRBD1	TRBV28	TGTGCCAGCAGTTCCCGGGACAGTCCTAATCAGCCCCAGCATTTT	CASSSRDSPNQPQHF
once	TRBJ2-7	NA	TRBV6-5	TGTGCCAGCAGTTACATCGGGGATCCCTCCTACGAGCAGTACTTC	CASSYIGDPSYEQYF
NA	TRBJ1-1	TRBD1	TRBV4-1	TGCGCCAGCAGCCGGACAGGGAACACTGAAGCTTTCTTT	CASSRTGNTEAFF
NA	TRBJ2-7	NA	TRBV7-2	TGTGCCAGCAGCTTAGGATCGCGGGTCTACGAGCAGTACTTC	CASSLGSRVYEQYF
NA	TRBJ1-1	NA	TRBV6-6	TGTGCCAGCAGTCAACCGGGGGAAGGAAACACTGAAGCTTTCTTT	CASSQPGEGNTEAFF
NA	TRBJ1-1	NA	TRBV28	TGTGCCAGCCATTGGAGCACTGAAGCTTTCTTT	CASHWSTEAFF
NA	TRBJ1-2	NA	TRBV5-1	TGCGCCAGCAGCTTGGGCGGGGAGCCGAGTTATAACTACACCTTC	CASSLGGEPSYNYTF
NA	TRBJ2-7	TRBD2	TRBV28	TGTGCCAGCATTAGCGGGACTAGCTCCTACGAGCAGTACTTC	CASISGTSSYEQYF
NA	TRBJ1-1	NA	TRBV14	TGTGCCAGCAGCCATACGCGGGGTTTCGGGGACACTGAAGCTTTCTTT	CASSHTRGFGDTEAFF
few	TRBJ2-2	NA	TRBV6-6	TGTGCCAGCAGTTATGGCGGGAAAAACACCGGGGAGCTGTTTTTT	CASSYGGKNTGELFF
NA	TRBJ2-5	NA	TRBV20-1	TGCAGTGCTAGAGAGGGACATCGGAAGTACTTC	CSAREGHRKYF
NA	TRBJ1-3	NA	TRBV6-5	TGTGCCAGCAGTTACTCGGACAGCTCTGGAAACACCATATATTTT	CASSYSDSSGNTIYF
few	TRBJ1-2	NA	TRBV4-1	TGCGCCAGCAGCCACCCTACCGGGGCCGGGACATTAGGCTACACCTTC	CASSHPTGAGTLGYTF
once	TRBJ1-1	NA	TRBV7-9	TGTGCCAGCAGCTCGACTACAGGGAAAGGGGACACTGAAGCTTTCTTT	CASSSTTGKGDTEAFF
NA	TRBJ2-7	NA	TRBV28	TGTGCCAGCAGTTTTATTGGTGTGAGAGAGCAGTACTTC	CASSFIGVREQYF
once	TRBJ1-2	NA	TRBV28	TGTGCCATCCGCCCGGGGGACGCACGCTATGGCTACACCTTC	CAIRPGDARYGYTF
NA	TRBJ1-2	NA	TRBV5-4	TGTGCCAGCAGCTATTTCGACAGGCATGGCTACACCTTC	CASSYFDRHGYTF
few	TRBJ1-1	NA	TRBV18	TGTGCCAGCTCACCACCGGTCTCGGGTGAAGCTTTCTTT	CASSPPVSGEAFF
few	TRBJ2-6	NA	TRBV28	TGTGCCAGCAGTTCAGGGTCTGGGGCCAACGTCCTGACTTTC	CASSSGSGANVLTF